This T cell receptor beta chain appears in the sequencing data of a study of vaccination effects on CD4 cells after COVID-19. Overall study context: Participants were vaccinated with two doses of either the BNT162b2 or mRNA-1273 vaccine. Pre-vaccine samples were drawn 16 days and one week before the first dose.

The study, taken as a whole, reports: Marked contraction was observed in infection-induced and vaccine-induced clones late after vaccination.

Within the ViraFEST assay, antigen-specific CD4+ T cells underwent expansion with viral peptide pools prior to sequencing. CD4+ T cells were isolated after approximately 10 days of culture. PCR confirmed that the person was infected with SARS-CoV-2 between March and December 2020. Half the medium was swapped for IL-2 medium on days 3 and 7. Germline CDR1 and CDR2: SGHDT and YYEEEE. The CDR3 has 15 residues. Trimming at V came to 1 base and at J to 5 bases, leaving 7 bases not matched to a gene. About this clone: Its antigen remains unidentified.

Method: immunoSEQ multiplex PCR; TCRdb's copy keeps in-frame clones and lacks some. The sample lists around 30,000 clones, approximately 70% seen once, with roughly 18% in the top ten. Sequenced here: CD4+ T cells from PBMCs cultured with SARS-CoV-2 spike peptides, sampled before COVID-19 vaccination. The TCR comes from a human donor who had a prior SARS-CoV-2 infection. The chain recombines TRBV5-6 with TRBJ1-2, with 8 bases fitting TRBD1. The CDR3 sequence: CASSLSQGVWYGYTF. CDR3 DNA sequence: TGTGCCAGCAGCTTGTCACAGGGGGTCTGGTATGGCTACACCTTC.